What follows are 20 T cell receptor beta chains derived from one specimen sequenced in a study of beta chain features in type 1 diabetes. The investigators reverse transcribed all of the isolated RNA, so they sequenced expressed TCRB transcripts. TCRdb keeps only in-frame clones here, not all; method: immunoSEQ multiplex PCR. The repertoire includes about 140,000 clones, 9% to 10% of them detected once, and 0.55% to 0.75% sits in the top ten. The sample was central memory CD4+ T cells from blood. The receptors were gathered from a middle-aged woman in good health.

This rearrangement joins TRBV6-6 to TRBJ2-1, with a possible D match to TRBD1 (6 bases). The germline gives CDR1 MNHNY, CDR2 SVGAGI (reference sequence). Trimming took 3 bases from V and 3 from J, leaving 12 bases between them. The CDR3 spans 15 residues. In nucleotides, the CDR3 is TGTGCCAGCAGTTATTTGGGACAAAGCTACAATGAGCAGTTCTTC. As protein: CASSYLGQSYNEQFF.

V is TRBV13 and J is TRBJ2-7; 9 bases map to TRBD1. V gave up 5 bases and J gave up 2 bases; unmatched junction bases: 4. Per germline, CDR1 PRHDT and CDR2 FYEKMQ (reference sequence). This CDR3 region has 14 residues. The DNA for the CDR3 is TGTGCCAGCAGCCCCAGGGACAGGGCCTACGAGCAGTACTTC. Translation: CASSPRDRAYEQYF.

This clone occurred a few times. The rearrangement uses TRBV7-2 and TRBJ2-1; 10 bases are a match to TRBD1. The V segment lost 4 bases and the J segment 9 bases; nucleotides outside the gene matches: 6. Germline CDR1 reads SGHTA; CDR2 reads FQGNSA. The CDR3 length is 14 residues. The CDR3 here is CASSSTGGAGEQFF. CDR3 in DNA: TGTGCCAGCAGCTCGACAGGGGGCGCGGGTGAGCAGTTCTTC.

This clone occurred a few times. The CDR3 does not close with the conserved phenylalanine or tryptophan, likely indicating a read error. The DNA is left out, because the CDR3 cannot be placed on it with certainty; the CDR3 is given as TCRdb lists it. This chain connects TRBV5-6 to TRBJ2-7; the D segment call TRBD2 is taken from the table without a DNA check. Per germline, CDR1 SGHDT and CDR2 YYEEEE. Including both end residues, the CDR3 is 13 amino acids long. CDR3 amino acids: CASSLPRGGSGNG.

The gene calls are TRBV29-1 and TRBJ2-7; tentatively, D is TRBD2 (5 bases). From germline, CDR1 is SQVTM and CDR2 ANQGSEA. Trimming removed 7 bases at V and 5 bases at J, with 18 bases between. The CDR3 runs 13 residues. CDR3 in DNA: TGCAGCGGCGTGATCCCCGCGGGTGACGAGCAGTACTTC. This encodes CSGVIPAGDEQYF.

At least ten counts were recorded for this clone. V is TRBV9 and J is TRBJ2-7, with TRBD1 as a possible D gene (5 bases). V lost 3 bases and J 2 bases, leaving 15 bases between the germline ends. CDR3 length: 15 amino acids. Looked up from germline, CDR1 is SGDLS and CDR2 is YYNGEE. The CDR3 DNA reads TGTGCCAGCAGCGCGGATGCAGGGTCAGCCTACGAGCAGTACTTC. Translation gives CASSADAGSAYEQYF.

This clone has more than one count but fewer than ten. The chain combines TRBV7-9 with TRBJ1-2; TRBD1 matches 7 bases. Germline CDR1 reads SEHNR; CDR2 reads FQNEAQ (reference sequence). J lost 0 bases, V lost 1 base, and 5 bases had no gene match. This CDR3 has 16 residues. The CDR3 DNA reads as TGTGCCAGCAGCTTAGGACAGGGTCCGGCTAACTATGGCTACACCTTC. It specifies CASSLGQGPANYGYTF. Complete variable domain (other parts from reference TRBV7-9 and TRBJ1-2): DTGVSQNPRHKITKRGQNVTFRCDPISEHNRLYWYRQTLGQGPEFLTYFQNEAQLEKSRLLSDRFSAERPKGSFSTLEIQRTEQGDSAMYLCASSLGQGPANYGYTFGSGTRLTVV.

V is TRBV5-6 and J is TRBJ2-3, with TRBD1 matching over 8 bases. J was trimmed by 3 bases and V by 7 bases; bases with no gene match: 10. The CDR3 is made up of 15 amino acids. The germline gives CDR1 SGHDT, CDR2 YYEEEE. CDR3 amino acids: CASHPSYRGTDTQYF. The CDR3 region has the DNA TGTGCCAGCCATCCGTCGTACAGGGGGACAGATACGCAGTATTTT.

J is TRBJ1-2 and V is TRBV4-3; D might be TRBD1 (6 bases). The CDR3 consists of 14 residues. Germline values: CDR1 LGHNA, CDR2 YSLEER. Trimming shortened V by 3 bases and J by 8 bases, and 16 bases separated the two germline ends. The CDR3 DNA follows: TGCGCCAGCAGCCAGAGGGGGGGGTCGGAGGGCTACACCTTC. Protein product: CASSQRGGSEGYTF.

The sample holds a few counts of this clone. The gene calls are TRBV13 and TRBJ2-3, with D perhaps matching TRBD2 (5 bases). V was clipped by 5 bases and J by 2 bases, with 17 bases between them. This CDR3 region has 16 residues. The germline V gene encodes CDR1 PRHDT and CDR2 FYEKMQ (reference sequence). The CDR3 spells CASSPPPSKNTDTQYF. CDR3 bases: TGTGCCAGCAGCCCCCCGCCTAGCAAGAACACAGATACGCAGTATTTT.

The gene calls are TRBV7-2 and TRBJ2-3, with unresolved D. Per germline, CDR1 SGHTA and CDR2 FQGNSA. The CDR3 is 14 residues long. Trimming took off 1 base at V and 5 bases at J, with 10 bases between the two ends. The CDR3 DNA reads as TGTGCCAGCAGCTTAGGCGGCTCCCTAGATACGCAGTATTTT. This translates into CASSLGGSLDTQYF.

This clone came up a few times. This chain joins TRBV5-1 and TRBJ1-3; D gene ambiguous. The CDR3 is made up of 14 amino acids. Germline V gene sequence: CDR1 SGHRS, CDR2 YFSETQ. The V end lost 0 bases, the J end lost 0 bases, and 4 bases lay between the germline ends. The CDR3 DNA is TGCGCCAGCAGCTTGGGCGGCTCTGGAAACACCATATATTTT. As protein: CASSLGGSGNTIYF.

This clone was recorded a few times. V usage is TRBV15 and J usage is TRBJ1-5; no clear D. Germline assignment: CDR1 LNHNV and CDR2 YYDKDF (reference sequence). This CDR3 is built from 11 residues. V was trimmed by 3 bases and J by 9 bases, leaving 6 bases between them. The DNA of the CDR3 is TGTGCCACCAGCAGGCGTGGGCCCCAGCATTTT. This sequence encodes CATSRRGPQHF.

The count of this clone is one. V usage is TRBV6-6 and J usage is TRBJ2-1, with 10 bases identical to TRBD1. CDR1 and CDR2 (germline): MNHNY, SVGAGI (reference sequence). The ends lost 6 bases at V and 5 bases at J; junction bases unmatched: 10. The CDR3 length is 16 residues. The CDR3 is CASRAYSGTGDNEQFF. The CDR3 coding sequence is TGTGCCAGCAGGGCTTACTCCGGGACAGGGGACAATGAGCAGTTCTTC.

The chain uses TRBV7-2 and TRBJ2-3; 8 bases line up with TRBD2. The junction had 6 bases not matched to a gene; V was cut back by 4 bases and J by 0 bases. The CDR3 spans 16 residues. Per the germline V gene, CDR1 is SGHTA and CDR2 is FQGNSA. CDR3 coding DNA: TGTGCCAGCAGCTCTCGGGGGGGCCCTAGCACAGATACGCAGTATTTT. Protein product: CASSSRGGPSTDTQYF.

The genes are TRBV19 and TRBJ2-1; D unresolved. V lost 0 bases and J lost 8, with 8 bases in between. The germline CDR1 and CDR2 sequences are LNHDA and SQIVND (reference sequence). The CDR3 is 13 amino acids. The CDR3: CASSIDGRYEQFF. The CDR3 coding sequence is TGTGCCAGTAGTATAGATGGCAGGTATGAGCAGTTCTTC.

In this sample, this clone turned up a few times. The V call is TRBV7-6, the J call TRBJ2-3, with 9 positions matching TRBD2. Germline CDR1 reads SGHVS; CDR2 reads FNYEAQ. V dropped 5 bases and J dropped 0; count of bases not matched to a gene: 12. The length of the CDR3 is 18 residues. CDR3 bases: TGTGCCAGCAGCCCTAGGGGTTGGCTAGCGGGGAGCACAGATACGCAGTATTTT. Its protein product is CASSPRGWLAGSTDTQYF.

This clone showed up just a few times. The V and J genes are TRBV29-1 and TRBJ2-3; no clear D gene. CDR3 length: 13 residues. V gave up 6 bases and J gave up 3 bases, with 13 bases separating them. Looked up from germline, CDR1 is SQVTM and CDR2 is ANQGSEA. Here the CDR3 reads CSVGPVPTDTQYF. DNA of the CDR3: TGCAGCGTGGGCCCGGTCCCGACAGATACGCAGTATTTT.

The genes are TRBV19 and TRBJ1-5; D remains unclear. Per the germline V gene, CDR1 is LNHDA and CDR2 is SQIVND (reference sequence). Trimming removed 3 bases at V and 0 bases at J, with 9 bases between. This CDR3 region has 15 residues. The CDR3 bases are TGTGCCAGTAGTATCGACAAATATAGCAATCAGCCCCAGCATTTT. Residues: CASSIDKYSNQPQHF.

This clone has a count of ten or more. Mismatch with germline at one junction end may stem from a read error. This sequence joins TRBV2 and TRBJ2-7; D is possibly TRBD1 (6 bases). The CDR3 is 15 residues long. The germline V gene has CDR1 SNHLY and CDR2 FYNNEI. CDR3 bases: TGTGCCAGCAGCGAAGAGACAGGTCGCCGCTACGAGCAGTACTTC. Its translation is CASSEETGRRYEQYF.